This TCR beta chain was documented in a study of T cell repertoires in cytomegalovirus infection. For the study at large: Both CMV infection and a matching HLA type were indicated by public TCR beta signatures.

The V gene lost 1 base and the J gene lost 2 bases, with 15 bases spanning the gap. This CDR3 comprises 18 residues. The germline gives CDR1 SGHTA, CDR2 FQGNSA. This clonotype was picked up many times. Its matching antigen is unknown. TCRdb ran MiXCR on the reads and lists one entry per CDR3 protein. The sample holds 200,000 to 300,000 distinct CDR3 sequences, roughly 10% seen once. Study-wide results and limits: CMV carriers having the relevant HLA were flagged by cumulative public TCR beta family frequency.

The sequence was obtained from a human donor in good health (CMV status not recorded). Some clones in this sample may be carry-over from other donors' samples. The chain employs TRBV7-2 and TRBJ2-6; the D call may be TRBD1 or TRBD2 (6 bases each). Sequences were obtained from PBMCs. The CDR3 reads CASSLELRGAPGANVLTF. The CDR3 DNA reads as TGTGCCAGCAGCTTAGAGTTGAGGGGGGCGCCTGGGGCCAACGTCCTGACTTTC.